This entry features one T cell receptor beta chain sequence. The data originate from a study of blood T cell repertoires in COVID-19. CDR1 is SQVTM and CDR2 is ANQGSEA in the germline V gene. The CDR3 is made up of 15 amino acids. V shed 6 bases and J 2 bases; nucleotides not matched to a gene: 11. In the study's own analysis: Reference gene primer amplification gave estimated nucleated cell counts. The assay was immunoSEQ multiplex PCR, and TCRdb's table has in-frame clones only and misses some. The DNA was the basis for D and trimming; V, J and clone size are from that table. The sample carries just over 300,000 clones, about nine tenths recorded once.

This rearrangement joins TRBV29-1 to TRBJ2-3; 7 bases match TRBD1. Source material: PBMCs or T cells enriched from blood (not recorded which). The receptor comes from a young man who had recovered from COVID-19. The CDR3, as DNA: TGCAGCGTGCGACCCGGGACAGTAGTCACAGATACGCAGTATTTT. Its protein product is CSVRPGTVVTDTQYF.